The next 23 T cell receptor beta chains were all read from a single sample in a study of CXCR3-negative and CXCR3-positive naive CD8 T cells. Study conclusions and caveats: CXCR3-positive naive cells had more hydrophobic TRB CDR3s than CXCR3-negative naive cells.

UMI-tagged TRB cDNA libraries were built via 5' RACE. TCRdb re-called the 5' RACE reads; one entry per CDR3 protein, DNA not given. This table holds approximately 96,000 distinct CDR3 sequences. These TCRs are of unknown antigen specificity. The sequenced sample consisted of naive CXCR3+ CD8+ T cells from blood. Subset meaning: CD45RO-CCR7+CD27+CD95- naive CD8+ T cells expressing CXCR3 (TNR3+). The receptors stem from a human donor in good health. Some clones in this sample may be carry-over from other donors' samples.

The CDR3 loop reads CASSGQGRSYNEQFF. This chain uses TRBV27 with TRBJ2-1; TCRdb's D call, TRBD1, is unchecked because there is no DNA. Germline V gene data show CDR1 as MNHEY and CDR2 as SMNVEV (reference sequence). This CDR3 contains 15 residues.

J is TRBJ1-5 and V is TRBV7-6; the TCRdb D gene call, TRBD1, has no DNA to confirm it. Germline V gene sequence: CDR1 SGHVS, CDR2 FNYEAQ. The CDR3 spans 15 residues. This CDR3 reads CASSLGGGASQPQHF.

This chain uses TRBV29-1 with TRBJ2-1. The CDR3 totals 14 residues. From germline, CDR1 is SQVTM and CDR2 ANQGSEA. CDR3 amino acids: CSVYLSTERNEQFF.

The chain has TRBV20-1 and TRBJ1-5; no DNA is available, so the TRBD1 call from TCRdb remains unchecked. The germline CDR1 and CDR2 sequences are DFQATT and SNEGSKA (reference sequence). The CDR3 covers 14 residues. CDR3 residues: CSARESGEAQPQHF.

The chain uses TRBV29-1 and TRBJ2-7; TCRdb reports TRBD2, a call that lacks DNA to check it against. The germline CDR1 and CDR2 sequences are SQVTM and ANQGSEA. CDR3 length: 15 amino acids. CDR3 in amino acids: CSVEGGQGPPYEQYF.

The V gene is TRBV20-1, the J gene TRBJ2-1; TCRdb designates TRBD2, a call that cannot be tested without DNA. From germline, CDR1 is DFQATT and CDR2 SNEGSKA (reference sequence). The CDR3 runs to 16 residues. The CDR3 loop reads CSAPTSGGAGYNEQFF.

The chain is built from TRBV12-3 or TRBV12-4 and TRBJ2-1; TCRdb calls TRBD1, which cannot be checked without DNA. CDR3 length equals 14 residues. The CDR3 protein is CASSLNHRGDEQFF.

V and J are TRBV7-9 and TRBJ2-1; TCRdb selects TRBD2, and the lack of DNA leaves this call unchecked. Germline CDR1 is SEHNR and CDR2 is FQNEAQ (reference sequence). The CDR3 is 13 residues long. This chain's CDR3 is CASGEGSYNEQFF.

The chain is built from TRBV7-2 and TRBJ2-7; TCRdb lists TRBD1, though no DNA is available to test this call. CDR1 SGHTA and CDR2 FQGNSA come from the germline V gene. This CDR3 is built from 14 residues. The CDR3 protein is CASSFGGDPYEQYF. Drawing the rest from reference TRBV7-2 and TRBJ2-7, the complete variable domain is GAGVSQSPSNKVTEKGKDVELRCDPISGHTALYWYRQSLGQGLEFLIYFQGNSAPDKSGLPSDRFSAERTGGSVSTLTIQRTQQEDSAVYLCASSFGGDPYEQYFGPGTRLTVT.

The rearrangement links TRBV7-7 to TRBJ1-5; there is no DNA to check the TCRdb D call of TRBD1. Germline CDR1 is SSHAT and CDR2 is FNYEAQ (reference sequence). CDR3 length: 15 residues. The CDR3 region is CASSLPGVRNQPQHF.

The chain couples TRBV6-2 or TRBV6-3 to TRBJ2-1; the D call of TRBD2 rests on TCRdb alone, since no DNA is present to check it. Germline-derived CDR1 and CDR2 are MNHEY and SVGEGT. The CDR3 spans 16 residues. The CDR3 here is CASSYSRDSPYNEQFF.

The V and J genes are TRBV30 and TRBJ2-1; the TRBD1 assignment by TCRdb is unverifiable without DNA. CDR1 is GTSNPN and CDR2 is SVGIG in the germline V gene (reference sequence). CDR3 length: 14 amino acids. CDR3 sequence reads: CAWSVLGRGNEQFF.

The rearrangement joins TRBV4-3 to TRBJ2-3; without DNA, the TCRdb call of TRBD1 cannot be checked. CDR1 and CDR2 (germline): LGHNA, YSLEER. The CDR3 covers 16 residues. The CDR3 region is CASSQDLTGGMDTQYF.

The chain links TRBV29-1 to TRBJ2-7; with no DNA, the TCRdb D assignment of TRBD1 cannot be verified. There are 13 residues in the CDR3. The germline V gene encodes CDR1 SQVTM and CDR2 ANQGSEA. CDR3 amino acids: CSAMTGLSYEQYF.

The rearrangement uses TRBV6-2 or TRBV6-3 and TRBJ2-4; TCRdb returns TRBD1, unconfirmable since there is no DNA. CDR3 length equals 16 residues. Germline assignment: CDR1 MNHEY and CDR2 SVGEGT. The CDR3 region is CASSYTGAGGKNIQYF.

The chain carries TRBV13 and TRBJ2-7; the TRBD1 assignment by TCRdb is unverifiable without DNA. Germline CDR1 PRHDT, CDR2 FYEKMQ (reference sequence). The CDR3 totals 14 residues. CDR3 sequence reads: CASSTRRVLYEQYF.

CDR3 sequence: CAISEYSELAGGQNEQFF. This chain uses TRBV10-3 with TRBJ2-1; with no DNA, the TCRdb D assignment of TRBD2 cannot be verified. This CDR3 has 18 residues. The germline CDR1 and CDR2 sequences are ENHRY and SYGVKD.

This sequence joins TRBV19 and TRBJ1-1. Germline V gene data show CDR1 as LNHDA and CDR2 as SQIVND (reference sequence). The length of the CDR3 is 13 residues. This CDR3 is CASSLSWVTEAFF.

The rearrangement joins TRBV29-1 to TRBJ1-4; TCRdb proposes TRBD1, but this gene call is untestable without DNA. The CDR3 runs to 12 residues. Germline V lookup: CDR1 SQVTM, CDR2 ANQGSEA. CDR3 region: CSVGQEREKLFF. The whole variable domain, filled in from reference TRBV29-1 and TRBJ1-4, reads SAVISQKPSRDICQRGTSLTIQCQVDSQVTMMFWYRQQPGQSLTLIATANQGSEATYESGFVIDKFPISRPNLTFSTLTVSNMSPEDSSIYLCSVGQEREKLFFGSGTQLSVL.

The chain carries TRBV6-5 and TRBJ1-6; TCRdb's D call of TRBD1 is untestable without DNA. The CDR3 length is 16 residues. The V gene's germline CDR1 is MNHEY and CDR2 SVGAGI. CDR3 residues: CASSRDRDRGRSPLHF.

The chain joins TRBV14 to TRBJ1-1. Germline V gives CDR1 SGHDN, CDR2 FVKESK. The CDR3 has 14 residues. The CDR3 here is CASSLIGVGTEAFF.

The chain carries TRBV11-3 and TRBJ2-5; checking the TCRdb D call of TRBD1 is not possible without DNA. Germline V gene sequence: CDR1 SGHNT, CDR2 YENEEA. The CDR3 loop spans 16 amino acids. The CDR3 here is CASSSDPGIRQETQYF. The variable domain in full, completed from reference TRBV11-3 and TRBJ2-5, reads EAGVVQSPRYKIIEKKQPVAFWCNPISGHNTLYWYLQNLGQGPELLIRYENEEAVDDSQLPKDRFSAERLKGVDSTLKIQPAELGDSAVYLCASSSDPGIRQETQYFGPGTRLLVL.

The chain combines TRBV6-4 with TRBJ1-1; TCRdb's D gene call, TRBD1, goes unchecked for lack of DNA. The CDR3 contains 13 residues. Germline CDR1 is MRHNA and CDR2 is SNTAGT. CDR3 amino acids: CASSRTLNTEAFF.